This T cell receptor beta chain derives from a study of T-cell reconstitution after alpha-beta-depleted transplantation in children. Germline V lookup: CDR1 MGHDK, CDR2 SYGVNS. This CDR3 spans 16 amino acids. V lost 5 bases and J lost 9; bases outside the gene matches: 9. TCRbeta library preparation incorporated unique molecular identifiers. One entry per CDR3 protein results from TCRdb running MiXCR on the PCR reads. The profile shows about 610,000 distinct CDR3 sequences, roughly a tenth of them singletons. The TCR was taken from a human donor who donated a stem cell graft to a child with acute myeloid leukemia. The V call is TRBV25-1, the J call TRBJ2-2; 13 bases fit TRBD2. The sample was PBMCs from the stem cell graft donor, taken from the stem cell graft. The CDR3 loop is CASSPGTSGTYRELFF. CDR3 DNA sequence: TGTGCCAGCAGTCCTGGGACTAGCGGGACGTACCGGGAGCTGTTTTTT.